Following are 11 T cell receptor beta chains from one sample sequenced in a study of radiation and T cells in renal cell carcinoma. The method was immunoSEQ multiplex PCR; TCRdb's version includes in-frame clones alone and lacks a portion of them. The sample holds tens of thousands of clones, 80% seen once. Time point specified: blood 2 weeks post-SBRT. Treatment of the sample: 15 Gy SBRT to primary tumor, nephrectomy 4 weeks later. The sample was blood, taken from a patient whose treatment included radiotherapy and nephrectomy. Every receptor here comes from a woman in her seventies with renal cell carcinoma.

The chain carries TRBV9 and TRBJ2-1; D remains unclear. This CDR3 is 13 amino acids long. Between the trimmed V and J ends, which lost 7 bases and 6 bases, there was a span of 14 bases. Germline V gene sequence: CDR1 SGDLS, CDR2 YYNGEE. CDR3 in amino acids: CASQRGNSNEQFF. The CDR3 nucleotides read TGTGCCAGCCAACGCGGAAACTCCAATGAGCAGTTCTTC.

V and J are TRBV15 and TRBJ1-4; 10 bases line up with TRBD1. With V trimmed by 0 bases and J by 14 bases, 9 bases remained unmatched. The CDR3 contains 15 residues. Germline CDR1 reads LNHNV; CDR2 reads YYDKDF (reference sequence). Here the CDR3 reads CATSRDGGTGARLFF. Written as DNA, the CDR3 is TGTGCCACCAGCAGAGATGGTGGGACAGGGGCCCGTCTGTTTTTT.

V is TRBV2 and J is TRBJ2-6; D is ambiguous. The CDR3 is 15 residues long. Trimming took off 4 bases at V and 0 bases at J, with 7 bases between the two ends. Germline V CDR1 and CDR2: SNHLY, FYNNEI. The CDR3 region is CASSVAVSGANVLTF. In DNA form, the CDR3 reads TGTGCCAGCAGTGTAGCAGTCTCTGGGGCCAACGTCCTGACTTTC.

The genes are TRBV27 and TRBJ2-1; D unresolved. CDR1 is MNHEY and CDR2 is SMNVEV in the germline V gene (reference sequence). V dropped 5 bases and J dropped 3 bases, with 17 bases sitting between them. This CDR3 is built from 16 residues. The CDR3 nucleotides read TGTGCCAGCAGTCCGCGGCGCACCCATCTCTACAATGAGCAGTTCTTC. Its translation: CASSPRRTHLYNEQFF.

The rearrangement joins TRBV4-3 to TRBJ2-3, with a tentative D call TRBD2 (5 bases). Germline V gene data show CDR1 as LGHNA and CDR2 as YSLEER. This CDR3 comprises 15 residues. The V end lost 0 bases, the J end lost 3 bases, and 10 bases lay between the germline ends. This CDR3 is CASSQDVRETDTQYF. The CDR3 coding sequence is TGCGCCAGCAGCCAAGATGTGAGGGAAACAGATACGCAGTATTTT.

The rearrangement links TRBV7-9 to TRBJ2-7; 7 positions agree with TRBD1. From germline, CDR1 is SEHNR and CDR2 FQNEAQ (reference sequence). V lost 1 base to trimming and J lost 1 base; unmatched junction nucleotides: 4. CDR3 length: 15 amino acids. The CDR3 nucleotides are TGTGCCAGCAGCTTAGGTCGACAGGGATCCTACGAGCAGTACTTC. Protein: CASSLGRQGSYEQYF.

The chain uses TRBV7-3 and TRBJ2-7, with 7 bases fitting TRBD2. Germline lookup yields CDR1 SGHTA and CDR2 FQGTGA. The CDR3 totals 11 residues. V was pared by 2 bases and J by 12 bases, with 4 bases of the junction left unmatched. CDR3 sequence: CASSLGGELYF. The CDR3 DNA sequence: TGTGCCAGCAGCTTAGGGGGGGAGTTGTACTTC.

The chain links TRBV29-1 to TRBJ1-2; D unresolved. Per the germline V gene, CDR1 is SQVTM and CDR2 is ANQGSEA. CDR3 length equals 12 residues. The V end lost 3 bases, the J end lost 2 bases, and 7 bases lay between the germline ends. CDR3 sequence: CSVDHSNYGYTF. The CDR3, as DNA: TGCAGCGTTGACCACAGCAACTATGGCTACACCTTC.

This sequence joins TRBV11-1 and TRBJ2-7, with 9 bases lining up with TRBD1. This CDR3 comprises 16 residues. V gave up 4 bases and J gave up 0 bases; unmatched junction bases: 7. Per the germline V gene, CDR1 is SGHAT and CDR2 is FQDESV (reference sequence). CDR3 sequence reads: CASSSQTGGSSYEQYF. The CDR3 coding sequence is TGTGCCAGCAGCTCACAGACAGGGGGGTCCTCCTACGAGCAGTACTTC.

The V and J genes are TRBV7-2 and TRBJ2-1, with 7 bases aligning to TRBD1. V lost 4 bases to trimming and J lost 4 bases; unmatched junction nucleotides: 4. Germline-derived CDR1 and CDR2 are SGHTA and FQGNSA. This CDR3 is built from 14 residues. In DNA form, the CDR3 reads TGTGCCAGCAGCTACAGGGGCGGTTACAATGAGCAGTTCTTC. Translation: CASSYRGGYNEQFF.

The chain carries TRBV5-4 and TRBJ1-2; 8 nucleotides line up with TRBD1. This CDR3 has 14 residues. The V segment lost 4 bases and the J segment 4 bases; nucleotides outside the gene matches: 6. CDR1 and CDR2 (germline): SGHNT, YYREEE (reference sequence). CDR3 nucleotide sequence: TGTGCCAGCAGCGAGGGACAGGCAGTCTATGGCTACACCTTC. It yields the protein CASSEGQAVYGYTF.